This T cell receptor beta chain originates from a study of blood T cell repertoires in COVID-19. Clones were sequenced by immunoSEQ multiplex PCR, and TCRdb holds only the in-frame ones, with some missing. Among around 130,000 clones listed, approximately 86% were seen once. Trimming pared 2 bases from V and 2 bases from J, leaving 13 bases between. CDR1 and CDR2 from the germline V gene are SGHVS and FNYEAQ. The CDR3 is made up of 15 amino acids. Specimen: peripheral blood. The TCR was taken from a woman aged 45-59 years who had recovered from COVID-19. The chain recombines TRBV7-6 with TRBJ2-7, with a weak D call TRBD2 (6 bases). CDR3 sequence (DNA): TGTGCCAGCAGCTTACGCCTAGCGACCACCTACGAGCAGTACTTC. It yields the protein CASSLRLATTYEQYF.